This T cell receptor (beta chain) was observed in a study of T cells in Graves' hyperthyroidism and ophthalmopathy. Study-level findings and limits: Patients with ophthalmopathy were separated from those with stable hyperthyroidism by a 13 V-J model.

With 5 bases removed from V and 1 base from J, the gap between germline ends came to 5 bases. CDR3 length: 13 amino acids. The V gene's germline CDR1 is MRHNA and CDR2 SNTAGT. Exclusion followed for patients with uncontrolled infection, other autoimmune disease, pregnancy or lactation. Every diagnosis used clinical symptoms, serum thyroxine and TRAb, thyroid ultrasound and orbital computed tomography. PBMCs were sourced from about 10 ml fresh peripheral blood. This clonotype came up a few times. Antigen: not known. RNA transcripts provided the source from which TCR beta CDR3 regions were amplified. Initially, a first-round RT-PCR of the TCR CDR3 employed the HTBI primer set. MiXCR was run by TCRdb on the multiplex PCR reads, yielding one entry per CDR3 protein. The table shows about 700,000 distinct CDR3 sequences, with 12% to 15% occurring only once.

The sample taken for sequencing was blood. The chain uses TRBV6-4 and TRBJ2-2; possible D gene TRBD1, 5 bases. This sequence originates from a woman between 18 and 30 years old with Graves' hyperthyroidism. This chain's CDR3 is CASSTGNTGELFF. In DNA form, the CDR3 reads TGTGCCAGCAGTACAGGGAACACCGGGGAGCTGTTTTTT.